What follows describes a single T cell receptor beta chain. The target antigen is unknown. Measured with immunoSEQ multiplex PCR; TCRdb has only the in-frame clones, and not every one. The sample records 160,000 or so clones, 84% being singletons. The approximately 130-subject validation cohort, separate from the approximately 670-subject first cohort, included the donors. The CDR3 covers 15 residues. V lost 6 bases to trimming and J lost 3 bases; unmatched junction nucleotides: 8. Germline V CDR1 and CDR2: LNHDA, SQIVND (reference sequence). This specimen comes from a study of cytomegalovirus exposure and HLA in healthy donors. Broader study findings: In vitro experiments confirmed that three CMV-associated chains were specific for CMV antigens. With high specificity and sensitivity, the classifier reportedly diagnosed cytomegalovirus status. Most TCR sequences proved rare, with some public TCRs found in many donors.

The source material was PBMCs. This clonotype was obtained from a man aged 25-45 years in good health and CMV-seropositive. The rearrangement uses TRBV19 and TRBJ2-3; 8 positions agree with TRBD1. CDR3 amino acids: CASSPRGDRTDTQYF. The CDR3 bases are TGTGCCAGTAGCCCTAGGGGGGACAGGACAGATACGCAGTATTTT.